Given below is one TCR beta chain in context. What it binds is not known. The CDR3 covers 16 residues. Losses at the gene ends were 2 bases for V and 6 bases for J; bases not matched to a gene: 8. CDR1 and CDR2 from the germline V gene are MDHEN and SYDVKM. Donors likely had unrecorded immune exposures despite being nominally healthy when sampled. The data were obtained in a study of cytomegalovirus exposure and HLA in healthy donors. Study-wide results and caveats: A later analysis found most CMV-associated TCR beta chains apparently HLA-restricted. According to an earlier analysis, most TCR beta V segments yielded productive rearrangements about 90% or about 30% of the time. Being indistinguishable, some V segments were excluded, TRBV6-2 and TRBV6-3 among them.

The study ran its PCR with 60 Vbeta and 13 Jbeta primers. Sequencing used immunoSEQ multiplex PCR; TCRdb keeps in-frame clones, though not all of them. The sample consists of tens of thousands of clones, approximately 77% of them appearing once. Sequencing was done on a sample of PBMCs. The V and J genes are TRBV28 and TRBJ2-7, with 12 nucleotides matching TRBD1. The sequence was obtained from a man aged 25 to 45 in good health and CMV-seronegative. Written as DNA, the CDR3 is TGTGCCAGCAGTTTAGGGACAGGGGGCCTTGGGAGCGAGCAGTACTTC. Translation: CASSLGTGGLGSEQYF. Full variable domain (outside the CDR3, taken from reference TRBV28 and TRBJ2-7): DVKVTQSSRYLVKRTGEKVFLECVQDMDHENMFWYRQDPGLGLRLIYFSYDVKMKEKGDIPEGYSVSREKKERFSLILESASTNQTSMYLCASSLGTGGLGSEQYFGPGTRLTVT.